This entry lists 14 T cell receptor beta chains sequenced from one sample in a study of blood T cell repertoires in COVID-19 (dated by TCRdb to 2018 to 2021). The protocol used for the library was the immunoSEQ multiplex PCR assay. TCRdb took over this immuneACCESS table, retaining in-frame rearrangements with V and J assigned. Such tables are incomplete; in checked studies, under half of the missing clones stem from an unresolved V gene, and the remainder is unexplained. The sample records around 66,000 clones, roughly 86% of which are singletons. The biggest ten clones account for roughly 6.6% of the sample. What was sequenced was peripheral blood. These TCRs come from a man aged 55-75 years with acute or convalescent COVID-19.

This chain connects TRBV27 to TRBJ1-2; TRBD1 might be the D (5 bases). V was shortened by 9 bases and J by 4 bases, with 18 bases between the two germline ends. Per the germline V gene, CDR1 is MNHEY and CDR2 is SMNVEV (reference sequence). CDR3 length: 14 residues. The CDR3 loop reads CASSPGSQGYGYTF. The CDR3 DNA follows: TGTGCCAGTAGTCCAGGGTCCCAGGGCTATGGCTACACCTTC.

The chain combines TRBV6-5 with TRBJ2-4; no definite D call. There are 14 residues in the CDR3. Germline V gene sequence: CDR1 MNHEY, CDR2 SVGAGI. Trimming stripped 4 bases from V and 0 bases from J, with 7 bases between. As DNA, the CDR3 is TGTGCCAGCAGTTCCCCAGAAGCCAAAAACATTCAGTACTTC. This gives the protein CASSSPEAKNIQYF.

The V gene is TRBV5-5, the J gene TRBJ1-2; D call uncertain. V lost 2 bases, J lost 6 bases, and 8 bases lay in between. CDR3 length equals 12 residues. Germline CDR1 and CDR2: SGHKS and YYEKEE (reference sequence). The CDR3 DNA reads as TGTGCCAGCAGCTTCGCCGCGGATGGCTACACCTTC. This translates into CASSFAADGYTF. Filled out from reference TRBV5-5 and TRBJ1-2, the complete variable domain reads DAGVTQSPTHLIKTRGQQVTLRCSPISGHKSVSWYQQVLGQGPQFIFQYYEKEERGRGNFPDRFSARQFPNYSSELNVNALLLGDSALYLCASSFAADGYTFGSGTRLTVV.

V gene TRBV19 combines with J gene TRBJ2-1, with 7 bases that match TRBD1. The CDR3 has 13 residues. Germline CDR1 reads LNHDA; CDR2 reads SQIVND (reference sequence). The trim removed 5 bases at V and 8 bases at J, leaving 6 bases unmatched. DNA of the CDR3: TGTGCCAGTAGTCCCCTAGGGGGCCATGAGCAGTTCTTC. Translating gives CASSPLGGHEQFF.

The gene calls are TRBV20-1 and TRBJ1-1; TRBD1 agrees at 8 bases. CDR3 size: 17 residues. The trim removed 3 bases at V and 4 bases at J, leaving 16 bases unmatched. Germline CDR1 reads DFQATT; CDR2 reads SNEGSKA (reference sequence). This chain's CDR3 is CSASGLGQGGRSTEAFF. CDR3 bases: TGCAGTGCTAGTGGCCTCGGACAGGGAGGAAGGAGCACTGAAGCTTTCTTT.

The chain couples TRBV6-6 to TRBJ2-3; 8 nucleotides match TRBD1. The CDR3 is made up of 15 amino acids. Germline V gene sequence: CDR1 MNHNY, CDR2 SVGAGI (reference sequence). V shed 2 bases and J 4 bases; nucleotides not matched to a gene: 5. The CDR3 region has the DNA TGTGCCAGCAGTTACGGCCAGGACAGGGCAGATACGCAGTATTTT. It specifies CASSYGQDRADTQYF.

The chain links TRBV30 to TRBJ2-3; D is perhaps TRBD2 (6 bases). The germline CDR1 and CDR2 sequences are GTSNPN and SVGIG (reference sequence). Trimming removed 3 bases from V and 0 bases from J, with 10 bases in between. This CDR3 contains 14 residues. CDR3 residues: CAWRGRSSTDTQYF. The CDR3 bases are TGTGCCTGGAGGGGGAGGTCTAGCACAGATACGCAGTATTTT.

J is TRBJ2-3 and V is TRBV7-8; 11 bases are a match to TRBD2. V trimming: 6 bases; J trimming: 3 bases; junction bases outside the gene matches: 5. Germline CDR1 is SGHVS and CDR2 is FQNEAQ. The CDR3 has 15 residues. The CDR3 here is CASSYGLAGTDTQYF. In nucleotides, the CDR3 is TGTGCCAGCAGTTACGGACTAGCGGGTACAGATACGCAGTATTTT. Combining the CDR3 with reference TRBV7-8 and TRBJ2-3 gives the whole variable domain GAGVSQSPRYKVAKRGQDVALRCDPISGHVSLFWYQQALGQGPEFLTYFQNEAQLDKSGLPSDRFFAERPEGSVSTLKIQRTQQEDSAVYLCASSYGLAGTDTQYFGPGTRLTVL.

This clone occurred once. J is TRBJ1-2 and V is TRBV2, with TRBD1 matching over 9 bases. This CDR3 region has 18 residues. Germline loops: CDR1 SNHLY, CDR2 FYNNEI. Germline trimming cut 1 base from V and 4 bases from J; bases unmatched to any gene: 13. This CDR3 is CASSEVPFTGGRSYGYTF. The CDR3 region has the DNA TGTGCCAGCAGTGAAGTCCCATTCACAGGGGGCCGGAGCTATGGCTACACCTTC.

V usage is TRBV9 and J usage is TRBJ1-6; D may be TRBD1 (6 bases). Per the germline V gene, CDR1 is SGDLS and CDR2 is YYNGEE. The CDR3 is 17 amino acids. V shed 7 bases and J shed 0 bases, with 17 bases lying between them. The CDR3 sequence is CASRAGGPSSYNSPLHF. In nucleotides, the CDR3 is TGTGCCAGCCGCGCCGGGGGGCCGAGCTCCTATAATTCACCCCTCCACTTT.

This clone occurred once. The chain carries TRBV19 and TRBJ2-6; the match to TRBD1 covers 7 bases. The CDR3 is 18 amino acids. J was trimmed by 1 base and V by 5 bases; bases with no gene match: 11. CDR1 and CDR2 from the germline V gene are LNHDA and SQIVND (reference sequence). The DNA for the CDR3 is TGTGCCAGTAGTCCCACAGGGGTTACCGCTTCTGGGGCCAACGTCCTGACTTTC. Amino acids: CASSPTGVTASGANVLTF.

The V and J genes are TRBV2 and TRBJ2-2, with D unresolved. This CDR3 contains 16 residues. Trimming shortened V by 4 bases and J by 1 base, and 13 bases separated the two germline ends. Per the germline V gene, CDR1 is SNHLY and CDR2 is FYNNEI. CDR3 DNA sequence: TGTGCCAGCAGTGGCCCACCTCCGAGGAACACCGGGGAGCTGTTTTTT. It yields the protein CASSGPPPRNTGELFF.

This clone has only one observation. The chain carries TRBV19 and TRBJ1-1; a possible D gene is TRBD1 (5 bases). The germline V gene has CDR1 LNHDA and CDR2 SQIVND (reference sequence). CDR3 length: 13 amino acids. Trimming took 3 bases from V and 4 from J, leaving 9 bases between them. CDR3 protein: CASSMTQGTEAFF. The CDR3 DNA follows: TGTGCCAGTAGTATGACCCAGGGCACTGAAGCTTTCTTT.

The chain carries TRBV4-1 and TRBJ2-7; D uncertain. CDR3 length: 13 amino acids. The germline V gene has CDR1 MGHRA and CDR2 YSYEKL. V lost 2 bases to trimming and J lost 4 bases, with 9 bases between them. The CDR3, as DNA: TGCGCCAGCAGCCAACACAGTACATACGAGCAGTACTTC. This codes for CASSQHSTYEQYF.